These 9 T cell receptor beta chains came from one sample sequenced in a study of brain metastases from non-small cell lung cancer. Produced via immunoSEQ multiplex PCR; TCRdb's table is partial and in-frame only. The sample shows fewer than 3,500 clones, roughly 88% of them seen only once. The sequencing input was primary lung tumor tissue. The receptors derive from a donor at least 40 years old with non-small cell lung cancer.

The gene calls are TRBV24-1 and TRBJ2-3; 12 bases fit TRBD2. Germline CDR1 is KGHDR and CDR2 is SFDVKD. The CDR3 is 18 residues long. Germline trimming cut 4 bases from V and 2 bases from J; bases unmatched to any gene: 9. The CDR3 coding sequence is TGTGCCACCAGTGACCGTAAAGGACTAGCGGGGTACACAGATACGCAGTATTTT. Protein product: CATSDRKGLAGYTDTQYF.

This sequence joins TRBV12-2 and TRBJ2-3; the table's D call of TRBD2 was not tested on the DNA. TRBV12-2 is termed a pseudogene. The CDR3 contains 24 residues. CDR3 loop: CASRLKPTSPLEGTSGTSTDTQYF. The CDR3 DNA sequence: TGTGCAAGTCGCTTGAAACCCACTTCGCCCCTAGAAGGGACTAGCGGGACTAGCACAGATACGCAGTATTTT.

J is TRBJ2-1 and V is TRBV6-5, with 12 bases aligning to TRBD1. Germline CDR1 reads MNHEY; CDR2 reads SVGAGI. Trimming removed 4 bases from V and 9 bases from J; junction bases left unmatched: 7. The CDR3 has 15 amino acids. The chain's CDR3 is CASSSGTGGSGEQFF. The CDR3 DNA reads TGTGCCAGCAGTTCCGGGACAGGGGGCTCGGGTGAGCAGTTCTTC.

Worth noting for this clone: A read error may account for a junction end that differs from germline. This chain links TRBV29-1 with TRBJ1-1; TRBD1 is a possible D gene (6 bases). Germline V CDR1 and CDR2: SQVTM, ANQGSEA. The CDR3 contains 13 residues. The CDR3 DNA follows: TGCAGCGTTGAAGAGGGGGCAGGCACTGAAGCTTTTTTT. It yields the protein CSVEEGAGTEAFF. The full variable domain, in which reference TRBV29-1 and TRBJ1-1 provide the parts outside the CDR3, is SAVISQKPSRDICQRGTSLTIQCQVDSQVTMMFWYRQQPGQSLTLIATANQGSEATYESGFVIDKFPISRPNLTFSTLTVSNMSPEDSSIYLCSVEEGAGTEAFFGQGTRLTVV.

Details on this clone: The same CDR3 arises from other DNA sequences in this sample as well. The chain has TRBV20-1 and TRBJ2-7; 7 bases are a match to TRBD2. Germline values: CDR1 DFQATT, CDR2 SNEGSKA (reference sequence). V shed 4 bases and J 7 bases; nucleotides not matched to a gene: 4. The CDR3 consists of 11 residues. CDR3 loop: CSATRDYEQYF. In DNA form, the CDR3 reads TGCAGTGCTACTAGGGACTATGAGCAGTACTTC.

Only a few counts were recorded for this clone. The chain joins TRBV11-1 to TRBJ1-1; a possible D gene is TRBD1 (5 bases). CDR3 size: 14 residues. CDR1 is SGHAT and CDR2 is FQDESV in the germline V gene (reference sequence). Trimming pared 3 bases from V and 1 base from J, leaving 9 bases between. CDR3: CASSFPGRNTEAFF. The CDR3 coding sequence is TGTGCCAGCAGCTTCCCAGGGCGGAACACTGAAGCTTTCTTT. Looking up the rest from reference TRBV11-1 and TRBJ1-1 gives the full variable domain: EAEVAQSPRYKITEKSQAVAFWCDPISGHATLYWYRQILGQGPELLVQFQDESVVDDSQLPKDRFSAERLKGVDSTLKIQPAELGDSAMYLCASSFPGRNTEAFFGQGTRLTVV.

For this clone: Additional DNA sequences in this sample encode the identical CDR3. The chain couples TRBV12-3 or TRBV12-4 to TRBJ1-2, with D tentatively TRBD1 (5 bases). This CDR3 has 11 residues. V lost 7 bases and J 13 bases, leaving 16 bases between the germline ends. In nucleotides, the CDR3 is TGTGCCAGCACCCGAGGACAAGTATTCACCTTC. Translation: CASTRGQVFTF.

The chain is built from TRBV9 and TRBJ2-7; a possible D gene is TRBD1 (5 bases). CDR3 size: 14 residues. V was clipped by 3 bases and J by 7 bases, with 17 bases between them. Looked up from germline, CDR1 is SGDLS and CDR2 is YYNGEE. CDR3 residues: CASSASQGSGEQYF. CDR3 coding DNA: TGTGCCAGCAGCGCCAGTCAGGGTTCTGGGGAGCAGTACTTC.

On this clone itself: This may be a read error: a much more frequent sequence differs by one nucleotide. The same CDR3 arises from other DNA sequences in this sample as well. V gene TRBV6-5 combines with J gene TRBJ1-2, with D perhaps TRBD1 (6 bases). Germline CDR1 reads MNHEY; CDR2 reads SVGAGI. This CDR3 is built from 14 residues. The CDR3 sequence: CASSRPGTNYGYTF. CDR3 DNA sequence: TGTGCCAGCAGTCGGCCCGGGACAAATTATGGCTACACCTTT.